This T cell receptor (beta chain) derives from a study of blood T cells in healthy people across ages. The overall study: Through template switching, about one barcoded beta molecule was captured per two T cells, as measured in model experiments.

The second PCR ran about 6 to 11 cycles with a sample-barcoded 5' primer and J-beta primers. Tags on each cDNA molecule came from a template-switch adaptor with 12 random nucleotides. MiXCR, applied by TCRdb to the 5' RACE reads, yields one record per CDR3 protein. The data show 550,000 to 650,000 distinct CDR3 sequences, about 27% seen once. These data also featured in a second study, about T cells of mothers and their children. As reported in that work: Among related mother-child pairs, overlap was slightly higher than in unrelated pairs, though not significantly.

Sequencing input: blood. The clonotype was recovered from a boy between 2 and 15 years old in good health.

This chain's CDR3 is CASSLKAGGIEKLFF. The CDR3 DNA is TGTGCCAGCAGTTTAAAGGCTGGGGGTATTGAAAAACTGTTTTTT. This chain uses TRBV12-3 or TRBV12-4 with TRBJ1-4; the D gene is possibly TRBD1 (5 bases). Trimming took 2 bases from V and 7 from J, leaving 14 bases between them. The CDR3 spans 15 residues.